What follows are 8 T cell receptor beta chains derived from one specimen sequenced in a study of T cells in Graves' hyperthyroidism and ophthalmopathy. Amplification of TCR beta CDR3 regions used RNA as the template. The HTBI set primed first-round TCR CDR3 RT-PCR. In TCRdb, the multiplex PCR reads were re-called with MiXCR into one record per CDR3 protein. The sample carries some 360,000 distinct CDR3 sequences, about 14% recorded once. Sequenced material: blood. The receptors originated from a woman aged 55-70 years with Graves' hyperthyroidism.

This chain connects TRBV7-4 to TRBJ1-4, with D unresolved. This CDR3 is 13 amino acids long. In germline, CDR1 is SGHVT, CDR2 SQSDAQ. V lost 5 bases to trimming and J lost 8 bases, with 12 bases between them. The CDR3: CASSPRGQEKLFF. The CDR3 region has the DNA TGTGCCAGCAGCCCTAGAGGGCAGGAAAAACTGTTTTTT. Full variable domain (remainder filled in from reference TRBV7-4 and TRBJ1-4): GAGVSQSPRYKVAKRGRDVALRCDSISGHVTLYWYRQTLGQGSEVLTYSQSDAQRDKSGRPSGRFSAERPERSVSTLKIQRTEQGDSAVYLCASSPRGQEKLFFGSGTQLSVL.

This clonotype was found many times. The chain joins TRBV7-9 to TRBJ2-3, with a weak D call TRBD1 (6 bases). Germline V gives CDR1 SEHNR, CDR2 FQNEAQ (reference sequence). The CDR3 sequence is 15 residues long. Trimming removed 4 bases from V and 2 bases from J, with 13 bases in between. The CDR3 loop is CASSSRQDDTDTQYF. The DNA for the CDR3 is TGTGCCAGCAGCTCAAGACAGGACGACACAGATACGCAGTATTTT.

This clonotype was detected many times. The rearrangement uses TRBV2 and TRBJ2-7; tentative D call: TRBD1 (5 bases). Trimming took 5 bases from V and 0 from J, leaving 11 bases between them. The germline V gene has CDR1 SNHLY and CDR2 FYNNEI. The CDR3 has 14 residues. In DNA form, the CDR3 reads TGTGCCAGCAGTCCCAGGGCGAGCTCCTACGAGCAGTACTTC. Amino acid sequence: CASSPRASSYEQYF.

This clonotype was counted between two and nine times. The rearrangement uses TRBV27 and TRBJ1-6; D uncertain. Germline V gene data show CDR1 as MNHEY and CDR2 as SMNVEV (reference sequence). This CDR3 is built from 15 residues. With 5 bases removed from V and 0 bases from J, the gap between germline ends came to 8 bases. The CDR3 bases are TGTGCCAGCAGTATGTGGGTCTCCTATAATTCACCCCTCCACTTT. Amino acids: CASSMWVSYNSPLHF.

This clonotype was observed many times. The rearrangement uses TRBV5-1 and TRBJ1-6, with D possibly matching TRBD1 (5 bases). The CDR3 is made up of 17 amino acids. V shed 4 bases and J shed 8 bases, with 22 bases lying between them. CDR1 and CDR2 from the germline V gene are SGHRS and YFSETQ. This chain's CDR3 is CASSPGVAPGRDSPLHF. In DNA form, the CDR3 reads TGCGCCAGCAGCCCTGGAGTGGCTCCAGGGCGAGATTCACCCCTCCACTTT.

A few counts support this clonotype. The CDR3 region has the DNA TGTGCCAGCAGCCCCTTCGGGGCGGGAGGAAATACGCAGTATTTT. Its translation is CASSPFGAGGNTQYF. V usage is TRBV7-9 and J usage is TRBJ2-3, with 8 bases identical to TRBD2. With V trimmed by 5 bases and J by 7 bases, 11 bases remained unmatched. The CDR3 covers 15 residues. CDR1 and CDR2 (germline): SEHNR, FQNEAQ (reference sequence).

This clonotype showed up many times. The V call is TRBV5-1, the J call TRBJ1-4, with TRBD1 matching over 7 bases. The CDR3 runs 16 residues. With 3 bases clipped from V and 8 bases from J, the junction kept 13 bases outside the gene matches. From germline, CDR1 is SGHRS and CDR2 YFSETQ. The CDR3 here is CASSSAQGGSSEKLFF. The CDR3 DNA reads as TGCGCCAGCAGCTCCGCCCAAGGGGGCAGTTCGGAAAAACTGTTTTTT.

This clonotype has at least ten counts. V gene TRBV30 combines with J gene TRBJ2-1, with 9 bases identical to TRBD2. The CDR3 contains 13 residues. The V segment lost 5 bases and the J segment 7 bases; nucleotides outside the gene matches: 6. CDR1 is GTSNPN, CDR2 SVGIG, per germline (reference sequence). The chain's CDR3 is CAWGRLAGNEQFF. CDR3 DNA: TGTGCCTGGGGACGGCTAGCGGGAAATGAGCAGTTCTTC.